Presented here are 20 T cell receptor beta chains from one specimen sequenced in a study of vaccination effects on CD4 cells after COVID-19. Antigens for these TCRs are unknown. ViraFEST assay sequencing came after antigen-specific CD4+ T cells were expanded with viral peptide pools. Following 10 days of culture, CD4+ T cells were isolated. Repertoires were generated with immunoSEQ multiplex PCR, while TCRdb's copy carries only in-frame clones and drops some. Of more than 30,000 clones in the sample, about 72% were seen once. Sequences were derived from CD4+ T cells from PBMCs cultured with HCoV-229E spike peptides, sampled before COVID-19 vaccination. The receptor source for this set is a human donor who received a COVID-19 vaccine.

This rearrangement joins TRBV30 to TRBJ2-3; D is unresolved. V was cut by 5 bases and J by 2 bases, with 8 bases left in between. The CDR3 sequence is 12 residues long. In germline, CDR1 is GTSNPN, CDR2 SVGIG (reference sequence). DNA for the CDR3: TGTGCCTGGGGAACCTTCACAGATACGCAGTATTTT. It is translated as CAWGTFTDTQYF.

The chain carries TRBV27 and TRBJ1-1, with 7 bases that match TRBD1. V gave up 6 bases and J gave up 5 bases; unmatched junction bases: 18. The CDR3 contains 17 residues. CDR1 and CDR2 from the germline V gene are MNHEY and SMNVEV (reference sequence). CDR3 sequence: CASSPTGRGRRVTEAFF. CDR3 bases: TGTGCCAGCAGCCCCACAGGTAGGGGGCGGAGGGTGACTGAAGCTTTCTTT.

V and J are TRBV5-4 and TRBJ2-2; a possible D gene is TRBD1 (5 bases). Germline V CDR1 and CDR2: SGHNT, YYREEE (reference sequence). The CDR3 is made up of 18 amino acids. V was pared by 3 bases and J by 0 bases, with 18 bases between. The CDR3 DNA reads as TGTGCCAGCAGCTCCCAGGGAAGTTATATCGCGAACACCGGGGAGCTGTTTTTT. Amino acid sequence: CASSSQGSYIANTGELFF.

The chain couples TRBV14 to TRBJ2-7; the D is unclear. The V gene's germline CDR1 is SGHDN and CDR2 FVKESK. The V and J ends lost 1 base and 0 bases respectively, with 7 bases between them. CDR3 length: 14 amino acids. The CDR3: CASSQAAFSYEQYF. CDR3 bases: TGTGCCAGCAGCCAAGCTGCATTCTCCTACGAGCAGTACTTC.

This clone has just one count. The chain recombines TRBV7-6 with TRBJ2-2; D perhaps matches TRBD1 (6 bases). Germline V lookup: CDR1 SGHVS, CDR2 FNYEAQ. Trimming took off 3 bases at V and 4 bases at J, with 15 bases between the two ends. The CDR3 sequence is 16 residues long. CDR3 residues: CASSLRQGLSTGELFF. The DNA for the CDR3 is TGTGCCAGCAGCTTGCGGCAGGGGCTCAGCACCGGGGAGCTGTTTTTT.

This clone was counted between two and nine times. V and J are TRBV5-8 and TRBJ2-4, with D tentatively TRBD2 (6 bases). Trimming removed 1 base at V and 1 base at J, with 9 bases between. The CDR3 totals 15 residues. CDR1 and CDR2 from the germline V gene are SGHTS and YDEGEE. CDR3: CASSLRLAAKNIQYF. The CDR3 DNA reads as TGTGCCAGCAGCTTGCGGCTAGCGGCCAAAAACATTCAGTACTTC.

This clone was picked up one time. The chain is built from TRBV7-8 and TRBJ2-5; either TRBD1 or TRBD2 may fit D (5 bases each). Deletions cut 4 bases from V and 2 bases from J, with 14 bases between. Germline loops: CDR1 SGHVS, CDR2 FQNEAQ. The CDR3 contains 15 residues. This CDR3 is CASSYPGAGQETQYF. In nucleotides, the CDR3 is TGTGCCAGCAGCTACCCCGGGGCAGGACAAGAGACCCAGTACTTC.

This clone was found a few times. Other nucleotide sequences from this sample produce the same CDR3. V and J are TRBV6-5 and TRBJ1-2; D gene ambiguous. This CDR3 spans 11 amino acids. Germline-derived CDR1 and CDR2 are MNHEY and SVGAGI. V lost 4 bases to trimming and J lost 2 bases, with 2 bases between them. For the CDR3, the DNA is TGTGCCAGCAGTTCGAACTATGGCTACACCTTC. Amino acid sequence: CASSSNYGYTF.

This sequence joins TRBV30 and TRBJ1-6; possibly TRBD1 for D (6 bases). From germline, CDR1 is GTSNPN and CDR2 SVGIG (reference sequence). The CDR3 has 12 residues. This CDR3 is CGQGRYNSPLHF. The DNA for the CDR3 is TGTGGGCAGGGGCGTTATAATTCACCCCTCCACTTT. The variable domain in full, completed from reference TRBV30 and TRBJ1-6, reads SQTIHQWPATLVQPVGSPLSLECTVEGTSNPNLYWYRQAAGRGLQLLFYSVGIGQISSEVPQNLSASRPQDRQFILSSKKLLLSDSGFYLCGQGRYNSPLHFGNGTRLTVT.

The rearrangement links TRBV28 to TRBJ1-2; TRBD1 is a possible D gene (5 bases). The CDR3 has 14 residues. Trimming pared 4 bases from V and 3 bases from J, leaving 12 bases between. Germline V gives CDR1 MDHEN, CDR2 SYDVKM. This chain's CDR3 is CASSSSTGHYGYTF. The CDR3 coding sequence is TGTGCCAGCAGTTCCTCCACGGGACACTATGGCTACACCTTC.

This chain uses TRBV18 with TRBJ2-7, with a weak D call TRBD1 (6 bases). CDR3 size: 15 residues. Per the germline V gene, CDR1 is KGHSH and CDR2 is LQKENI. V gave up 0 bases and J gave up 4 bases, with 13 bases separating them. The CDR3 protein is CASSPPASQGYEQYF. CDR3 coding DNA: TGTGCCAGCTCACCACCCGCTTCACAGGGATACGAGCAGTACTTC.

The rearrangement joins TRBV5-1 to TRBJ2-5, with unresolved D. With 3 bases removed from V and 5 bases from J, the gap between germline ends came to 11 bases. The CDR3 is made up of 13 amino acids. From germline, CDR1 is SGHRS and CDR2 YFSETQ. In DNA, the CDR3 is TGCGCCAGCAGCTCTAGAAGTTCTGAGACCCAGTACTTC. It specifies CASSSRSSETQYF.

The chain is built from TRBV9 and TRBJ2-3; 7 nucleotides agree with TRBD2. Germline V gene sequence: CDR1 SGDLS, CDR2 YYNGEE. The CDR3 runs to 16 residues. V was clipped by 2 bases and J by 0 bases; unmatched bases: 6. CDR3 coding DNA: TGTGCCAGCAGCGTTGGCGGGAGTGGAAGCACAGATACGCAGTATTTT. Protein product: CASSVGGSGSTDTQYF.

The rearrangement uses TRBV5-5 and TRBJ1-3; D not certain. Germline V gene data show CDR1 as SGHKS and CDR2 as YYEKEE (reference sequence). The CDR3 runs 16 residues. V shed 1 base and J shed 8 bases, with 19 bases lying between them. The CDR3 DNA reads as TGTGCCAGCAGCTTGTATCGTCGGGGAGAGAAGGACACCATATATTTT. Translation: CASSLYRRGEKDTIYF.

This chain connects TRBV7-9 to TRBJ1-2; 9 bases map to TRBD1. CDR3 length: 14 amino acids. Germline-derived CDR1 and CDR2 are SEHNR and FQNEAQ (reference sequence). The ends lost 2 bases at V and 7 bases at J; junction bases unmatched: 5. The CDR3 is CASSLRGQGIGYTF. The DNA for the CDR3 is TGTGCCAGCAGCTTAAGGGGACAGGGCATTGGCTACACCTTC.

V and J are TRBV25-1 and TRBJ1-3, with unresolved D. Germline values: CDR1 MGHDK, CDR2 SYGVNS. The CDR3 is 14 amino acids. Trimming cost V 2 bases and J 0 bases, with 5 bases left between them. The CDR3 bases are TGTGCCAGCAGTGAAGGAAACTCTGGAAACACCATATATTTT. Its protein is CASSEGNSGNTIYF.

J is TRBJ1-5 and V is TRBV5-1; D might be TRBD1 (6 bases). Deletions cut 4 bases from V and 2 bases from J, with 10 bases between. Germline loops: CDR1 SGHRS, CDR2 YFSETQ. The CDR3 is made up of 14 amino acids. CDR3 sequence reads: CASSPKGGNQPQHF. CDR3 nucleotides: TGCGCCAGCAGCCCGAAGGGGGGCAATCAGCCCCAGCATTTT.

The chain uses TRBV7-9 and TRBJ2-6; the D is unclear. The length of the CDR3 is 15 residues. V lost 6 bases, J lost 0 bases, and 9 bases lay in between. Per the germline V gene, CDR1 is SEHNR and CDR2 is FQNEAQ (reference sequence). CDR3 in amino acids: CASRGFSSGANVLTF. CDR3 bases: TGTGCCAGCAGGGGTTTTAGCTCTGGGGCCAACGTCCTGACTTTC.

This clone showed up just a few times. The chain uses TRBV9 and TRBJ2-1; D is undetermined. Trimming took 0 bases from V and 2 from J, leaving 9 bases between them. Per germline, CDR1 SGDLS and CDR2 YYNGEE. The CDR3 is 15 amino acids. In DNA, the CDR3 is TGTGCCAGCAGCGTAGCAGAGGCGACCTACAATGAGCAGTTCTTC. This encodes CASSVAEATYNEQFF. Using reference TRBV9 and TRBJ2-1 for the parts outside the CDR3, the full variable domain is DSGVTQTPKHLITATGQRVTLRCSPRSGDLSVYWYQQSLDQGLQFLIQYYNGEERAKGNILERFSAQQFPDLHSELNLSSLELGDSALYFCASSVAEATYNEQFFGPGTRLTVL.

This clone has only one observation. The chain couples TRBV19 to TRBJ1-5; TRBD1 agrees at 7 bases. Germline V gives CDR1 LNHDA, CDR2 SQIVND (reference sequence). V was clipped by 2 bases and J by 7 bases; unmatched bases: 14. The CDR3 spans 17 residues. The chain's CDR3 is CASSIPSTGQSGQPQHF. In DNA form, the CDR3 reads TGTGCCAGTAGTATACCTTCGACAGGGCAGTCAGGGCAGCCCCAGCATTTT.